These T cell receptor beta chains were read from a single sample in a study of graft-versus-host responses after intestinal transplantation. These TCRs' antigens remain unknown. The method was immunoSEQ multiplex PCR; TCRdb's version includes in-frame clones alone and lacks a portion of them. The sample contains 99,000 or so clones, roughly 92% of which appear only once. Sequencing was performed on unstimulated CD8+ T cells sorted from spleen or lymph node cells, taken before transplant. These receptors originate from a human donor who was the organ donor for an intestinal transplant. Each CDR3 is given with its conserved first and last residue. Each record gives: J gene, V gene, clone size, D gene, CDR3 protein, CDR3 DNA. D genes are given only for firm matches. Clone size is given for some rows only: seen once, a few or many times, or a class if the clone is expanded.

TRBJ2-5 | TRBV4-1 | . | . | CASSSGGLIQDSQYF | TGCGCCAGCAGTAGCGGCGGGTTAATACAAGACTCCCAGTACTTC
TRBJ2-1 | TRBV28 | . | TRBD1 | CASSRHRDRTYNEQFF | TGTGCCAGCAGCCGACACCGGGACAGAACCTACAATGAGCAGTTCTTC
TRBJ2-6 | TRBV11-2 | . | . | CASSRARAGANVLTF | TGTGCCAGCAGCCGTGCCCGGGCTGGGGCCAACGTCCTGACTTTC
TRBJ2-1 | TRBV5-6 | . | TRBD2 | CASSGRETPYNEQFF | TGTGCCAGCAGCGGGCGGGAGACCCCCTACAATGAGCAGTTCTTC
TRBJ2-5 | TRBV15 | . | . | CATSGGQRLGQETQYF | TGTGCCACCAGCGGCGGACAAAGATTGGGGCAAGAGACCCAGTACTTC
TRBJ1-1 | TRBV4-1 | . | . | CASSQDYFGTPGAFF | TGCGCCAGCAGCCAAGATTATTTTGGGACACCCGGGGCTTTCTTT
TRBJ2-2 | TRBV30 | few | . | CAWTGGTGELFF | TGTGCCTGGACAGGGGGGACCGGGGAGCTGTTTTTT
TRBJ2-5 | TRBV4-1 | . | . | CASSQEWTLYQETQYF | TGCGCCAGCAGCCAAGAATGGACACTCTACCAGGAGACCCAGTACTTC
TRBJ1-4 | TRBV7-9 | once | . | CASSSDPEQSWEKLFF | TGTGCCAGCAGCTCAGACCCAGAACAGAGTTGGGAAAAACTGTTTTTT
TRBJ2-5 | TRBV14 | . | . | CASSGQNQETQYF | TGTGCCAGCAGTGGACAGAACCAAGAGACCCAGTACTTC
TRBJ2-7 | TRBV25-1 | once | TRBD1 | CASSGDRGPYEQYF | TGTGCCAGCAGTGGTGACAGGGGTCCCTACGAGCAGTACTTC
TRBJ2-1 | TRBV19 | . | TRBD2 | CASSFQISQIKAGPYNEQFF | TGTGCCAGTAGTTTCCAAATCTCCCAAATAAAAGCGGGACCCTACAATGAGCAGTTCTTC
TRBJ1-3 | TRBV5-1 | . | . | CASSLRRTVRNTIYF | TGCGCCAGCAGCTTGCGGCGGACAGTTAGAAACACCATATATTTT
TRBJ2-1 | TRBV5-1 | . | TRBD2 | CASSLVAGPPYNEQFF | TGCGCCAGCAGCTTGGTAGCGGGCCCACCCTACAATGAGCAGTTCTTC
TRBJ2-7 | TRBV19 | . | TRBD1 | CASSIQTGIEQYF | TGTGCCAGTAGTATCCAGACAGGGATCGAGCAGTACTTC
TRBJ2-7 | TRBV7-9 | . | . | CASSLSDEQYF | TGTGCCAGCAGCTTATCTGACGAGCAGTACTTC
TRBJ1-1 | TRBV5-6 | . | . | CASSDTNQGHYTEAFF | TGTGCCAGCAGCGATACTAACCAGGGCCATTACACTGAAGCTTTCTTT
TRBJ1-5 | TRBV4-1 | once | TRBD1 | CASSQEDRVGQPQHF | TGCGCCAGCAGCCAAGAGGACAGGGTGGGACAGCCCCAGCATTTT